The 15 T cell receptor beta chains below come from one sample, sequenced in a study of cytomegalovirus exposure and HLA in healthy donors. This PCR relied on a set of 60 Vbeta primers and 13 Jbeta primers. The protocol was immunoSEQ multiplex PCR, while the TCRdb copy is restricted to in-frame clones and leaves out a portion. The table includes 75,000 to 100,000 clones, roughly 70% detected once. Sample: PBMCs. Receptors were obtained from a male donor in good health and CMV-seronegative.

The chain employs TRBV6-7 and TRBJ2-7, with 10 bases matching TRBD2. TRBV6-7 is an ORF; its function is uncertain. With 7 bases clipped from V and 6 bases from J, the junction kept 12 bases outside the gene matches. The CDR3 is 15 amino acids. The CDR3 DNA is TGTGCCAGCACCTCGAGTCTAGCGGGAGTTTCCGAGCAGTACTTC. It translates to CASTSSLAGVSEQYF.

The chain joins TRBV18 to TRBJ1-4; D may be TRBD1 (5 bases). With 1 base removed from V and 6 bases from J, the gap between germline ends came to 18 bases. This CDR3 comprises 17 residues. Per the germline V gene, CDR1 is KGHSH and CDR2 is LQKENI. The CDR3: CASSPRMGLTQDEKLFF. The CDR3 bases are TGTGCCAGCTCACCACGAATGGGACTTACCCAGGATGAAAAACTGTTTTTT.

J is TRBJ2-5 and V is TRBV30; D is perhaps TRBD2 (6 bases). The J call may be faulty, since TRBJ2-7 better matches the DNA end. This CDR3 is built from 18 residues. In germline, CDR1 is GTSNPN, CDR2 SVGIG (reference sequence). The CDR3, as DNA: TGTGCCTGGAGTGTAACCGGCCTAGGTGGCGGGACCACCTACGAGCAGTACTTC. Its protein is CAWSVTGLGGGTTYEQYF.

The chain joins TRBV5-1 to TRBJ2-5, with D possibly TRBD1 on 6 matching bases. CDR1 SGHRS and CDR2 YFSETQ come from the germline V gene. This CDR3 region has 13 residues. V dropped 7 bases and J dropped 3 bases, with 13 bases sitting between them. For the CDR3, the DNA is TGCGCCAGCCGCCTTAGGACAGAAGAGACCCAGTACTTC. Residues: CASRLRTEETQYF. The full variable domain, rest sourced from reference TRBV5-1 and TRBJ2-5, is KAGVTQTPRYLIKTRGQQVTLSCSPISGHRSVSWYQQTPGQGLQFLFEYFSETQRNKGNFPGRFSGRQFSNSRSEMNVSTLELGDSALYLCASRLRTEETQYFGPGTRLLVL.

The chain recombines TRBV5-1 with TRBJ1-4, with D maybe TRBD1 (5 bases). Trimming cost V 0 bases and J 8 bases, with 17 bases left between them. Germline CDR1 is SGHRS and CDR2 is YFSETQ. The CDR3 extends over 16 amino acids. The CDR3, as DNA: TGCGCCAGCAGCTTGGCCGGGCAGGGAAGGAGAGAAAAACTGTTTTTT. Its protein is CASSLAGQGRREKLFF.

This sequence joins TRBV5-1 and TRBJ2-1; 12 bases match TRBD1. This CDR3 is built from 16 residues. Germline-derived CDR1 and CDR2 are SGHRS and YFSETQ. Losses at the gene ends were 3 bases for V and 5 bases for J; bases not matched to a gene: 6. This CDR3 reads CASSWRGQGAHNEQFF. The CDR3 DNA is TGCGCCAGCAGCTGGCGGGGACAGGGGGCCCACAATGAGCAGTTCTTC.

This clone appeared a few times. V and J are TRBV29-1 and TRBJ2-6; unclear D gene. Trimming pared 5 bases from V and 0 bases from J, leaving 8 bases between. This CDR3 is 14 amino acids long. The V gene's germline CDR1 is SQVTM and CDR2 ANQGSEA. The CDR3, as DNA: TGCAGCGTTTCACTGAGCTCTGGGGCCAACGTCCTGACTTTC. Encoded protein: CSVSLSSGANVLTF.

The chain recombines TRBV10-3 with TRBJ2-5; 7 bases fit TRBD2. V lost 0 bases, J lost 2 bases, and 9 bases stayed unmatched. The germline gives CDR1 ENHRY, CDR2 SYGVKD. This CDR3 region has 17 residues. The DNA for the CDR3 is TGTGCCATCAGTGAGTCGGGGGGAGGGCGGGGTCAAGAGACCCAGTACTTC. It is translated as CAISESGGGRGQETQYF.

The chain couples TRBV4-3 to TRBJ2-1; 14 positions agree with TRBD2. V shed 0 bases and J 10 bases; nucleotides not matched to a gene: 11. CDR3 length: 18 amino acids. CDR1 and CDR2 from the germline V gene are LGHNA and YSLEER. The chain's CDR3 is CASSQDVRGLAGAREQFF. The CDR3, as DNA: TGCGCCAGCAGCCAAGATGTAAGGGGACTAGCGGGAGCCAGGGAGCAGTTCTTC.

This rearrangement joins TRBV5-4 to TRBJ2-7; D is undetermined. The V and J ends lost 4 bases and 2 bases respectively, with 19 bases between them. The CDR3 length is 16 residues. Looked up from germline, CDR1 is SGHNT and CDR2 is YYREEE (reference sequence). In nucleotides, the CDR3 is TGTGCCAGCAGCCCCAGTAGCTCGCGGTGGACCTACGAGCAGTACTTC. The encoded protein is CASSPSSSRWTYEQYF.

The genes are TRBV19 and TRBJ2-7, with 10 nucleotides matching TRBD1. Germline V gene data show CDR1 as LNHDA and CDR2 as SQIVND (reference sequence). J lost 2 bases, V lost 6 bases, and 10 bases had no gene match. There are 16 residues in the CDR3. In nucleotides, the CDR3 is TGTGCCAGTAGAGAAAGCCGGGACAGGGGTCCCTACGAGCAGTACTTC. It yields the protein CASRESRDRGPYEQYF.

This clone was seen a handful of times. The rearrangement links TRBV4-1 to TRBJ1-2; D gene uncertain. Germline V lookup: CDR1 MGHRA, CDR2 YSYEKL. Trimming left V 2 bases short and J 4 bases short, with 17 bases between. The CDR3 length is 16 residues. The CDR3 DNA sequence: TGCGCCAGCAGCCAAACCACCCAGGACCGGGGCTATGGCTACACCTTC. This codes for CASSQTTQDRGYGYTF.

This chain joins TRBV2 and TRBJ1-2; the D gene is possibly TRBD1 (6 bases). Trimming took 2 bases from V and 4 from J, leaving 14 bases between them. The length of the CDR3 is 15 residues. The germline gives CDR1 SNHLY, CDR2 FYNNEI. CDR3 sequence: CASSELRGGPYGYTF. The CDR3 DNA follows: TGTGCCAGCAGTGAACTGAGGGGGGGGCCCTATGGCTACACCTTC.

V gene TRBV2 combines with J gene TRBJ2-3, with 9 positions matching TRBD1. V lost 5 bases, J lost 1 base, and 4 bases stayed unmatched. The CDR3 extends over 15 amino acids. The V gene's germline CDR1 is SNHLY and CDR2 FYNNEI. CDR3 amino acids: CASSLGQGRTDTQYF. The CDR3 DNA sequence: TGTGCCAGCAGTTTGGGACAGGGCCGCACAGATACGCAGTATTTT.

CDR3 sequence (DNA): TGTGCCAGCAGTTGGGGGGACTCCTACGAGCAGTACTTC. Protein sequence: CASSWGDSYEQYF. The chain couples TRBV27 to TRBJ2-7; a possible D gene is TRBD2 (6 bases). The V end lost 4 bases, the J end lost 0 bases, and 7 bases lay between the germline ends. There are 13 residues in the CDR3. Per the germline V gene, CDR1 is MNHEY and CDR2 is SMNVEV (reference sequence).